Following are 28 T cell receptor beta chains from one sample sequenced in a study of CD8 T cells in Susac syndrome. RNA amounts of about 0.5 to 1 ug underwent reverse transcription with random hexamers. TCRdb used MiXCR to reprocess the immunoSEQ multiplex PCR reads, holding one entry per CDR3 protein. The sample contains about 140,000 distinct CDR3 sequences, around 96% of which appear only once. The specimen was CD4+ T cells from PBMCs. The receptors were gathered from a human donor with multiple sclerosis.

This sequence joins TRBV7-6 and TRBJ2-1; 9 bases fit TRBD2. The CDR3 contains 14 residues. Germline CDR1 reads SGHVS; CDR2 reads FNYEAQ. V gave up 1 base and J gave up 9 bases; unmatched junction bases: 4. CDR3: CASSLGGLATEQFF. DNA for the CDR3: TGTGCCAGCAGCTTAGGGGGACTAGCCACTGAGCAGTTCTTC.

The chain recombines TRBV20-1 with TRBJ2-7; D is perhaps TRBD1 (6 bases). Germline CDR1 DFQATT, CDR2 SNEGSKA (reference sequence). The CDR3 length is 12 residues. The germline V and J ends were trimmed by 6 bases and 6 bases, with 15 bases remaining between them. Written as DNA, the CDR3 is TGCAGTGCCTTGTACAGGGAACGCGAGCAGTACTTC. Amino acids: CSALYREREQYF.

The chain is built from TRBV7-2 and TRBJ1-1; 8 positions agree with TRBD1. This CDR3 is 16 amino acids long. CDR1 is SGHTA and CDR2 is FQGNSA in the germline V gene. Losses at the gene ends were 1 base for V and 2 bases for J; bases not matched to a gene: 6. The CDR3 here is CASSLVGTGANTEAFF. DNA of the CDR3: TGTGCCAGCAGCTTAGTGGGGACAGGCGCCAACACTGAAGCTTTCTTT.

The DNA of the CDR3 is TGTGCCACCAGTGATCCCTCGGTAGCGGGTAGCACAGATACGCAGTATTTT. It translates to CATSDPSVAGSTDTQYF. The V call is TRBV24-1, the J call TRBJ2-3, with 7 bases that match TRBD2. Germline CDR1 KGHDR, CDR2 SFDVKD. The ends lost 3 bases at V and 0 bases at J; junction bases unmatched: 8. The CDR3 loop spans 17 amino acids.

V and J are TRBV27 and TRBJ2-5; no clear D. Germline V gives CDR1 MNHEY, CDR2 SMNVEV (reference sequence). The CDR3 consists of 14 residues. Trimming took off 5 bases at V and 7 bases at J, with 17 bases between the two ends. The CDR3 DNA reads TGTGCCAGCAGTAACTGGGATCGATCGGGGACCCAGTACTTC. It translates to CASSNWDRSGTQYF.

CDR3 residues: CATSRSRQRTDTQYF. The CDR3, as DNA: TGTGCCACCAGCAGATCCCGACAGCGCACAGATACGCAGTATTTT. This sequence joins TRBV15 and TRBJ2-3, with a tentative D call TRBD1 (5 bases). This CDR3 region has 15 residues. The V end was cut by 2 bases, the J end by 1 base, with 10 bases between. Germline V gives CDR1 LNHNV, CDR2 YYDKDF (reference sequence).

V and J are TRBV27 and TRBJ1-5; 7 bases align to TRBD1. Germline-derived CDR1 and CDR2 are MNHEY and SMNVEV (reference sequence). J was trimmed by 2 bases and V by 5 bases; bases with no gene match: 9. The length of the CDR3 is 16 residues. This CDR3 is CASSPRGGSGNQPQHF. CDR3 bases: TGTGCCAGCAGTCCCAGGGGGGGATCAGGCAATCAGCCCCAGCATTTT.

The rearrangement links TRBV28 to TRBJ1-2; no reliable D call. Germline CDR1 reads MDHEN; CDR2 reads SYDVKM. V dropped 3 bases and J dropped 4 bases, with 9 bases sitting between them. This CDR3 is 13 amino acids long. CDR3 in amino acids: CASSLGSSYGYTF. The CDR3 DNA sequence: TGTGCCAGCAGTTTGGGCAGCTCCTATGGCTACACCTTC.

J is TRBJ2-1 and V is TRBV20-1; D is possibly TRBD2 (6 bases). CDR1 DFQATT and CDR2 SNEGSKA come from the germline V gene (reference sequence). CDR3 length: 15 amino acids. Trimming pared 3 bases from V and 2 bases from J, leaving 14 bases between. CDR3 in amino acids: CSASLTAGTYNEQFF. DNA of the CDR3: TGCAGTGCTAGTTTAACAGCGGGTACCTACAATGAGCAGTTCTTC.

The genes are TRBV7-2 and TRBJ2-7, with TRBD2 as a possible D gene (7 bases). This CDR3 has 11 residues. Looked up from germline, CDR1 is SGHTA and CDR2 is FQGNSA. Trimming removed 0 bases from V and 12 bases from J, with 9 bases in between. In DNA form, the CDR3 reads TGTGCCAGCAGCTTAGCGGGGGGGCCGTACTTC. Translating it yields CASSLAGGPYF.

The chain recombines TRBV11-2 with TRBJ2-2; TRBD1 matches at 10 bases. Looked up from germline, CDR1 is SGHAT and CDR2 is FQNNGV. V shed 3 bases, J shed 5 bases, and the junction held 3 bases outside the gene matches. The CDR3 has 15 amino acids. The CDR3 sequence: CASSLDRGETGELFF. The CDR3 nucleotides are TGTGCCAGCAGCTTGGACAGGGGGGAAACCGGGGAGCTGTTTTTT. Full variable domain (outside the CDR3, taken from reference TRBV11-2 and TRBJ2-2): EAGVAQSPRYKIIEKRQSVAFWCNPISGHATLYWYQQILGQGPKLLIQFQNNGVVDDSQLPKDRFSAERLKGVDSTLKIQPAKLEDSAVYLCASSLDRGETGELFFGEGSRLTVL.

The gene calls are TRBV28 and TRBJ2-7; 10 nucleotides agree with TRBD1. Per the germline V gene, CDR1 is MDHEN and CDR2 is SYDVKM. After removal of 5 bases from V and 5 bases from J, the junction contained 9 bases not matched to a gene. The CDR3 length is 15 residues. CDR3 residues: CASSPVRDRGNEQYF. The CDR3 DNA sequence: TGTGCCAGCAGTCCCGTCCGGGACAGGGGAAACGAGCAGTACTTC.

The chain recombines TRBV23-1 with TRBJ2-1; 12 bases match TRBD1. TRBV23-1 is filed as an ORF, its function uncertain. V was clipped by 6 bases and J by 0 bases; unmatched bases: 15. This CDR3 spans 20 amino acids. CDR3 sequence: CASRQVSGTGGAGSYNEQFF. The CDR3 DNA sequence: TGCGCCAGCAGACAAGTCTCCGGGACAGGGGGCGCAGGCTCCTACAATGAGCAGTTCTTC.

This rearrangement joins TRBV6-6 to TRBJ2-5, with D unresolved. Germline-derived CDR1 and CDR2 are MNHNY and SVGAGI (reference sequence). This CDR3 comprises 14 residues. The ends were cut back, 6 bases at V and 5 bases at J, with 16 bases in the middle. CDR3 coding DNA: TGTGCCAGCAGGCCAGGTGGATCTAGTGAGACCCAGTACTTC. Amino acid sequence: CASRPGGSSETQYF.

The rearrangement uses TRBV27 and TRBJ2-3; D not certain. Germline V gene sequence: CDR1 MNHEY, CDR2 SMNVEV (reference sequence). The CDR3 is 15 amino acids. Trimming took 3 bases from V and 2 from J, leaving 12 bases between them. Here the CDR3 reads CASSFSEEPTDTQYF. CDR3 nucleotide sequence: TGTGCCAGCAGTTTTTCTGAGGAACCCACAGATACGCAGTATTTT.

The genes are TRBV30 and TRBJ1-2; no firm D call. The CDR3 contains 13 residues. Looked up from germline, CDR1 is GTSNPN and CDR2 is SVGIG (reference sequence). V was clipped by 0 bases and J by 1 base, with 6 bases between them. CDR3 DNA sequence: TGTGCCTGGAGTGTAAAGGGTAACTATGGCTACACCTTC. This translates into CAWSVKGNYGYTF. Filled out from reference TRBV30 and TRBJ1-2, the complete variable domain reads SQTIHQWPATLVQPVGSPLSLECTVEGTSNPNLYWYRQAAGRGLQLLFYSVGIGQISSEVPQNLSASRPQDRQFILSSKKLLLSDSGFYLCAWSVKGNYGYTFGSGTRLTVV.

This rearrangement joins TRBV6-5 to TRBJ1-5, with D uncertain. The V and J ends lost 2 bases and 4 bases respectively, with 9 bases between them. There are 14 residues in the CDR3. In germline, CDR1 is MNHEY, CDR2 SVGAGI. The CDR3 DNA reads as TGTGCCAGCAGTTACGGCATAGGGAATCAGCCCCAGCATTTT. Translated, it gives CASSYGIGNQPQHF.

V is TRBV29-1 and J is TRBJ1-5, with D possibly being TRBD1 (6 bases). This CDR3 region has 12 residues. The germline CDR1 and CDR2 sequences are SQVTM and ANQGSEA. The V end was cut by 5 bases, the J end by 9 bases, with 14 bases between. Written as DNA, the CDR3 is TGCAGCGTTCGTGCAGGGGAGGGGCCCCAGCATTTT. Encoded protein: CSVRAGEGPQHF.

This chain links TRBV3-1 with TRBJ1-1; a weak D match, TRBD1 (5 bases). Germline CDR1 and CDR2: LGHDT and YNNKEL (reference sequence). V lost 4 bases to trimming and J lost 2 bases, with 8 bases between them. This CDR3 contains 13 residues. The CDR3 sequence: CASSPWTNTEAFF. CDR3 in DNA: TGTGCCAGCAGCCCCTGGACAAACACTGAAGCTTTCTTT.

The gene calls are TRBV27 and TRBJ1-2, with D tentatively TRBD1 (5 bases). CDR1 MNHEY and CDR2 SMNVEV come from the germline V gene (reference sequence). Trimming stripped 8 bases from V and 5 bases from J, with 18 bases between. The CDR3 contains 14 residues. The CDR3 here is CASGRSGTPYGYTF. The CDR3 DNA follows: TGTGCCAGCGGCCGATCCGGGACTCCGTATGGCTACACCTTC.

The chain couples TRBV20-1 to TRBJ2-7; 12 nucleotides match TRBD2. Germline V gene sequence: CDR1 DFQATT, CDR2 SNEGSKA (reference sequence). CDR3 length: 15 amino acids. V lost 6 bases, J lost 5 bases, and 11 bases stayed unmatched. CDR3 protein: CSAPTQLAGGHEQYF. The DNA for the CDR3 is TGCAGTGCCCCGACCCAGCTAGCGGGGGGGCACGAGCAGTACTTC.

This chain connects TRBV7-2 to TRBJ2-7; TRBD2 matches 7 bases. Germline CDR1 SGHTA, CDR2 FQGNSA. CDR3 length: 15 residues. Trimming at V came to 4 bases and at J to 2 bases, leaving 8 bases not matched to a gene. This CDR3 is CASSSQRGLTYEQYF. In nucleotides, the CDR3 is TGTGCCAGCAGCTCCCAGCGGGGATTGACCTACGAGCAGTACTTC.

This clonotype was found once. The V call is TRBV9, the J call TRBJ2-3, with 10 nucleotides matching TRBD2. The CDR3 loop spans 15 amino acids. J gave up 7 bases and V 3 bases, and 8 bases lay outside the gene matches. Germline assignment: CDR1 SGDLS and CDR2 YYNGEE. The CDR3 here is CASSAIAGGGYTQYF. As DNA, the CDR3 is TGTGCCAGCAGCGCTATAGCGGGAGGTGGATATACGCAGTATTTT.

The chain joins TRBV5-1 to TRBJ2-3; 11 positions agree with TRBD2. This CDR3 contains 15 residues. Germline CDR1 and CDR2: SGHRS and YFSETQ. V was clipped by 5 bases and J by 3 bases; unmatched bases: 5. In DNA, the CDR3 is TGCGCCAGCAGGGACGGGACTAGCGGAACAGATACGCAGTATTTT. It codes for CASRDGTSGTDTQYF.

The J gene is TRBJ2-5, the V gene TRBV18, with no clear D. The CDR3 runs 14 residues. The V and J ends lost 3 bases and 1 base respectively, with 9 bases between them. CDR1 KGHSH and CDR2 LQKENI come from the germline V gene. This CDR3 reads CASSPGLAQETQYF. The CDR3, as DNA: TGTGCCAGCTCACCCGGCTTGGCCCAAGAGACCCAGTACTTC.

The V gene is TRBV7-9, the J gene TRBJ2-1; 9 bases are a match to TRBD2. CDR3 length: 16 amino acids. CDR1 SEHNR and CDR2 FQNEAQ come from the germline V gene (reference sequence). V was pared by 6 bases and J by 5 bases, with 11 bases of the junction left unmatched. DNA for the CDR3: TGTGCCAGCAGATCTTCCCCGACTAGCGGCAACAATGAGCAGTTCTTC. It specifies CASRSSPTSGNNEQFF.

This rearrangement joins TRBV12-3 or TRBV12-4 to TRBJ2-1; 9 nucleotides align to TRBD2. V was pared by 6 bases and J by 2 bases, with 8 bases of the junction left unmatched. This CDR3 region has 16 residues. CDR3 protein: CASSSPASGAYNEQFF. The DNA for the CDR3 is TGTGCCAGCAGCTCCCCCGCTAGCGGGGCCTACAATGAGCAGTTCTTC.

The chain combines TRBV25-1 with TRBJ1-2; D is ambiguous. Germline V gives CDR1 MGHDK, CDR2 SYGVNS. Trimming removed 1 base at V and 0 bases at J, with 3 bases between. The CDR3 consists of 13 residues. CDR3 in amino acids: CASSELSNYGYTF. For the CDR3, the DNA is TGTGCCAGCAGTGAATTGTCTAACTATGGCTACACCTTC.